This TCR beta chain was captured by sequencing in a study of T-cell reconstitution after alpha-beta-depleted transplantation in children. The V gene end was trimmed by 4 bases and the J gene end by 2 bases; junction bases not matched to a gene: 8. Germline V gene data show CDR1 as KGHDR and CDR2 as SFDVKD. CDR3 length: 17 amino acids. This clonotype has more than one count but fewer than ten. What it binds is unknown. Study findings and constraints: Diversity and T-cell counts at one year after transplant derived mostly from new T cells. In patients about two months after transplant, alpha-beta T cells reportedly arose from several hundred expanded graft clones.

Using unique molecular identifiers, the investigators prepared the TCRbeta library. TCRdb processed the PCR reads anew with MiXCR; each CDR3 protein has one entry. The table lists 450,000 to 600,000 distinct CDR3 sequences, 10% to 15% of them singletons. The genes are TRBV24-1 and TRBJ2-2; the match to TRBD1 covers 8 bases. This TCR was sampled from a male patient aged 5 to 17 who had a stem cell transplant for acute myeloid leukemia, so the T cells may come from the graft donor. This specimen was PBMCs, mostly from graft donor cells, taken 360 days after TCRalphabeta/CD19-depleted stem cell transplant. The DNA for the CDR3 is TGTGCCACCAGTGACCGTACCGGGACAGGTAACACCGGGGAGCTGTTTTTT. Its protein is CATSDRTGTGNTGELFF.